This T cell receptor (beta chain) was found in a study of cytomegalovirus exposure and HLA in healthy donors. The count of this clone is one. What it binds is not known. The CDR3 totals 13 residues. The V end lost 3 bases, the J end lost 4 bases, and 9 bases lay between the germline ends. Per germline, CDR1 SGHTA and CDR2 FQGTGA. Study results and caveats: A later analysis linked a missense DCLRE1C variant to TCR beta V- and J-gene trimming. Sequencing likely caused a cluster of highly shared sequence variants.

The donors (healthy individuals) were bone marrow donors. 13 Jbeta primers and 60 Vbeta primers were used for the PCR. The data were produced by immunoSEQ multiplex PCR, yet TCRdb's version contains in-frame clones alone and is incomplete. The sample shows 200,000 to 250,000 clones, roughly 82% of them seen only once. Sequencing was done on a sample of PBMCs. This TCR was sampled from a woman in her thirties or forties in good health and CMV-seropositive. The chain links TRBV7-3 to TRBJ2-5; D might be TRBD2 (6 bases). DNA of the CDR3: TGTGCCAGCAGCTTTCAGGAGGGAGAGACCCAGTACTTC. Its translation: CASSFQEGETQYF.